This TCR beta chain was identified in a study of cytomegalovirus exposure and HLA in healthy donors. On the study more broadly: An early data release held around 80 million unique TCRs from HLA-typed donors. The Caucasian-associated ancestry cluster contained more than 75% of the approximately 420 genotyped donors. Study observations and caveats: A later analysis revealed that TCR association rates differed between HLA loci, peaking at DRB1 and bottoming out at HLA-C. Most TCR beta V segments were productive about 87% or about 30% of the time in an earlier analysis.

The PCR had 60 Vbeta and 13 Jbeta primers. This table comes from immunoSEQ multiplex PCR, and its TCRdb copy is limited to in-frame clones, with some not included. The table records 100,000 to 150,000 clones, around 72% of them present only once. V lost 3 bases and J lost 0; bases outside the gene matches: 0. The germline V gene encodes CDR1 SGHTA and CDR2 FQGTGA. The CDR3 is made up of 14 amino acids. As regards this clone: Its antigen is currently unknown.

This TCR was recovered from a man aged 30-40 years in good health and CMV-seronegative. The J gene is TRBJ2-3, the V gene TRBV7-3, with 7 bases identical to TRBD1. Specimen: PBMCs. This CDR3 reads CASSLDRSTDTQYF. The CDR3 nucleotides read TGTGCCAGCAGCTTGGACAGGAGCACAGATACGCAGTATTTT.